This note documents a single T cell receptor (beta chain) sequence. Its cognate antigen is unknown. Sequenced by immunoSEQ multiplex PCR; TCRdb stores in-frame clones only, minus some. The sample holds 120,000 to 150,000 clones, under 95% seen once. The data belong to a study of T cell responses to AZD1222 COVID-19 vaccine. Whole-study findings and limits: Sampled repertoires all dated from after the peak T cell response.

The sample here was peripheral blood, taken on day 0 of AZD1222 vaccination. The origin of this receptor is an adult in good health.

This chain's CDR3 is CASSPAPGTGDRETQYF. CDR3 bases: TGTGCCAGCTCACCGGCTCCAGGGACAGGTGATAGGGAGACCCAGTACTTC. The chain links TRBV18 to TRBJ2-5, with TRBD1 matching over 8 bases. V was clipped by 3 bases and J by 5 bases; unmatched bases: 14. Germline V gives CDR1 KGHSH, CDR2 LQKENI. The CDR3 spans 17 residues.